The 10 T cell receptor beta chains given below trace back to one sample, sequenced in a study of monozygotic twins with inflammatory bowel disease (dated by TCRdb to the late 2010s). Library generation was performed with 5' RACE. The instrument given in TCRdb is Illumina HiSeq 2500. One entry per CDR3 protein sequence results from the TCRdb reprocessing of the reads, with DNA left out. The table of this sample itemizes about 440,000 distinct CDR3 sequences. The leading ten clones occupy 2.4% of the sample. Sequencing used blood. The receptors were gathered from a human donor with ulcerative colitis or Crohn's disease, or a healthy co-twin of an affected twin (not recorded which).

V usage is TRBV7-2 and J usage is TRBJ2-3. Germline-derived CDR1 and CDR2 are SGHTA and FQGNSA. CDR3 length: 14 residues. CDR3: CASSLALAVDTQYF.

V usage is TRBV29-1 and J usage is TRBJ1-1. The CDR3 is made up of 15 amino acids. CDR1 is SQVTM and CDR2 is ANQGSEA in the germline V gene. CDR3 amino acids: CSVEGLIRPDGEAFF.

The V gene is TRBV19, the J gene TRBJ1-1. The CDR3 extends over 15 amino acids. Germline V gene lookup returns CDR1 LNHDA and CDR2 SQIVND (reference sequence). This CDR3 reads CASALADGRNTEAFF.

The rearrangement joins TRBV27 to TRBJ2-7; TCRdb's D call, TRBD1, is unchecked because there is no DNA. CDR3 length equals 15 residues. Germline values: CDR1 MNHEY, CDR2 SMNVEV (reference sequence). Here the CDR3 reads CASSLSHPGTYEQYF.

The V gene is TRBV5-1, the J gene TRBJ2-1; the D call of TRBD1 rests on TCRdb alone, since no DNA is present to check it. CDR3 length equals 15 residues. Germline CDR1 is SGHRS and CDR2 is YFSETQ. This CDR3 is CASRSQGQSYNEQFF.

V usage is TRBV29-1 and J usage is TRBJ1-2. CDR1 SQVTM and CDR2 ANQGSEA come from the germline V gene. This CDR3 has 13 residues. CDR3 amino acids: CSVGLTINYGYTF.

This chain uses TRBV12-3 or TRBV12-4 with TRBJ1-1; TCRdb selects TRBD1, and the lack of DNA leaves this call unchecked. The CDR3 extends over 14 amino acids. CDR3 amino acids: CASSPRVRDTEAFF.

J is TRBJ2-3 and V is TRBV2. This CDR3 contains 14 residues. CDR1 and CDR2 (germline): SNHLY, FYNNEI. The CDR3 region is CASSESGGSDTQYF. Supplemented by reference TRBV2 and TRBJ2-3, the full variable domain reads EPEVTQTPSHQVTQMGQEVILRCVPISNHLYFYWYRQILGQKVEFLVSFYNNEISEKSEIFDDQFSVERPDGSNFTLKIRSTKLEDSAMYFCASSESGGSDTQYFGPGTRLTVL.

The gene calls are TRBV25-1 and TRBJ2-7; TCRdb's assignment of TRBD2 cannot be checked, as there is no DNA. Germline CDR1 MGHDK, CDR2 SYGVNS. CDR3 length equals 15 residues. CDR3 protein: CASSVSAGGSYEQYF.

The CDR3 loop reads CASSLTGLAGELFF. The rearrangement uses TRBV9 and TRBJ2-2; TCRdb's assignment of TRBD1 cannot be checked, as there is no DNA. Germline CDR1 reads SGDLS; CDR2 reads YYNGEE. The length of the CDR3 is 14 residues.